The entry that follows covers one T cell receptor (beta chain) sequence. Its cognate antigen has yet to be identified. Since a much larger clone is just one base distant, this may be a read error. This entry is derived from a study of T cell repertoires in cytomegalovirus infection (dated by TCRdb to between 2018 and 2021). Study-wide context: Donor HLA type was relevant to the analysis, as public TCR beta signatures indicated carriage of CMV infection together with the matching HLA type.

The full study reports these points: In both this cohort and an independent cohort of some 350 donors, the cumulative frequency of public TCR beta family members distinguished carriers of CMV infection plus the relevant HLA type. The ex vivo response was dominated by HLA-C-restricted CMV-specific TCR beta clonotypes, which also provided the single most frequent clonotype in two of eight donors.

The listed sequencing device is Illumina HiSeq 1500. TCRdb reanalyzed the raw reads on its own, using fastp at Q25 for trimming and MiXCR for clone calling, and kept in-frame beta chains. Here each entry gathers all rows of one CDR3 protein and keeps the most common genes and DNA. A total of about 320,000 distinct CDR3 sequences appear in this sample, around a tenth of them only once. The top ten clones comprise 3.5% to 4.5% of the sample. Based on the germline V gene, the CDR1 and CDR2 sequences are SGHTA and FQGNSA. From the cysteine up to the phenylalanine, the CDR3 has a length of 12 residues. Only CDR3 DNA remains: 36 bases, in frame from the first base.

The chain is assembled from TRBV7-2 and TRBJ2-1, with the D gene not confidently named. The clonotype was recovered from a human donor in good health (CMV status not recorded). Some clones in this sample may be carry-over from other donors' samples. The material sequenced was PBMCs. This receptor carries the CDR3 CASSFPNNEQSF. The DNA sequence is given as TGTGCCAGCAGCTTCCCCAACAATGAGCAGTCCTTC.